The 23 T cell receptor beta chains reported below all come from one sample, sequenced in a study of cytomegalovirus exposure and HLA in healthy donors. The PCR used 60 Vbeta and 13 Jbeta primers. Sequencing used immunoSEQ multiplex PCR; TCRdb keeps in-frame clones, though not all of them. Of more than 140,000 clones listed, about 80% are singletons. Material: PBMCs. Receptors originate from a woman aged 40 to 49 in good health and CMV-seronegative.

This chain connects TRBV4-2 to TRBJ1-1; D is uncertain. The CDR3 sequence is 16 residues long. CDR1 and CDR2 from the germline V gene are LGHNA and YNFKEQ. Trimming removed 0 bases at V and 6 bases at J, with 17 bases between. The CDR3 DNA follows: TGTGCCAGCAGCCAAGACCGAGACCAGGTGGGCTCTGAAGCTTTCTTT. This codes for CASSQDRDQVGSEAFF.

This chain uses TRBV7-9 with TRBJ2-5; possible D gene TRBD1, 7 bases. Trimming cost V 5 bases and J 3 bases, with 19 bases left between them. The CDR3 extends over 16 amino acids. Germline lookup yields CDR1 SEHNR and CDR2 FQNEAQ (reference sequence). CDR3: CASSPRLGGQKETQYF. DNA for the CDR3: TGTGCCAGCAGCCCACGACTGGGGGGACAGAAAGAGACCCAGTACTTC.

Only a few counts were recorded for this clone. The V call is TRBV4-1, the J call TRBJ2-7, with D hard to call. The CDR3 has 13 amino acids. Germline CDR1 is MGHRA and CDR2 is YSYEKL. V lost 2 bases, J lost 2 bases, and 7 bases lay in between. In nucleotides, the CDR3 is TGCGCCAGCAGCCAAAACAGTGCCTACGAGCAGTACTTC. Translation gives CASSQNSAYEQYF.

The CDR3 nucleotides are TGCGCCAGCAGCTTGGTACTAACGGGGGAGCTGTTTTTT. Protein product: CASSLVLTGELFF. V and J are TRBV5-1 and TRBJ2-2; no clear D gene. Germline-derived CDR1 and CDR2 are SGHRS and YFSETQ. CDR3 length equals 13 residues. V was pared by 0 bases and J by 8 bases, with 8 bases between.

The chain links TRBV5-6 to TRBJ2-2, with 8 bases aligning to TRBD1. Germline trimming cut 2 bases from V and 6 bases from J; bases unmatched to any gene: 0. Germline CDR1 and CDR2: SGHDT and YYEEEE. The CDR3 loop spans 13 amino acids. CDR3 nucleotide sequence: TGTGCCAGCAGCTTACAGGGGGCCGGGGAGCTGTTTTTT. It codes for CASSLQGAGELFF.

The chain joins TRBV19 to TRBJ2-1; TRBD2 aligns across 7 bases. Germline V lookup: CDR1 LNHDA, CDR2 SQIVND (reference sequence). V lost 9 bases and J lost 4; bases outside the gene matches: 9. This CDR3 region has 14 residues. The CDR3 nucleotides are TGTGCCAGCGTGAGGGCTAGCGGTTACAATGAGCAGTTCTTC. This gives the protein CASVRASGYNEQFF.

This clone was seen more than once but under ten times. The J gene is TRBJ1-1, the V gene TRBV10-3, with TRBD1 as a possible D gene (6 bases). Germline V lookup: CDR1 ENHRY, CDR2 SYGVKD. CDR3 length: 12 amino acids. The V end lost 8 bases, the J end lost 4 bases, and 11 bases lay between the germline ends. The CDR3 DNA reads TGTGCCATCGCCGACAGGTCCACTGAAGCTTTCTTT. It codes for CAIADRSTEAFF.

J is TRBJ1-3 and V is TRBV6-5; a weak D match, TRBD1 (5 bases). CDR3 length: 16 amino acids. Trimming stripped 2 bases from V and 4 bases from J, with 15 bases between. The V gene's germline CDR1 is MNHEY and CDR2 SVGAGI. CDR3 loop: CASSYRGDSPGNTIYF. Here the CDR3 DNA reads TGTGCCAGCAGTTACCGGGGGGACTCACCAGGAAACACCATATATTTT.

On this clone itself: Mismatch with germline at one junction end may stem from a read error. The chain's CDR3 is CACSFTQNTEAFF. DNA of the CDR3: TGTGCCTGCAGCTTCACACAGAACACTGAAGCTTTCTTT. The rearrangement uses TRBV11-1 and TRBJ1-1; no clear D. CDR3 size: 13 residues. The V gene's germline CDR1 is SGHAT and CDR2 FQDESV (reference sequence).

This rearrangement joins TRBV6-6 to TRBJ2-4; perhaps TRBD1 as D (5 bases). Germline CDR1 and CDR2: MNHNY and SVGAGI (reference sequence). This CDR3 is 16 amino acids long. Between the trimmed V and J ends, which lost 1 base and 5 bases, there was a span of 15 bases. The CDR3 DNA sequence: TGTGCCAGCAGTTACTGGCGGTCAGGGCCTGAAAACATTCAGTACTTC. Its translation is CASSYWRSGPENIQYF.

The count of this clone is one. The CDR3 DNA reads TGTGCCAGCAGTTTACGTGGGGTGGGAGAAGAGACCCAGTACTTC. Its translation is CASSLRGVGEETQYF. J is TRBJ2-5 and V is TRBV28; D is possibly TRBD2 (5 bases). V lost 2 bases and J 3 bases, leaving 13 bases between the germline ends. Germline V gene data show CDR1 as MDHEN and CDR2 as SYDVKM. This CDR3 contains 15 residues.

The chain uses TRBV4-1 and TRBJ1-4, with 7 bases aligning to TRBD1. V shed 3 bases and J 8 bases; nucleotides not matched to a gene: 15. The CDR3 consists of 17 residues. Germline lookup yields CDR1 MGHRA and CDR2 YSYEKL. CDR3 sequence (DNA): TGCGCCAGCAGCCAGACCCCACAGGGGAGTAAGGAAGAAAAACTGTTTTTT. Protein: CASSQTPQGSKEEKLFF.

This chain uses TRBV7-3 with TRBJ2-5; D might be TRBD2 (6 bases). In germline, CDR1 is SGHTA, CDR2 FQGTGA. The length of the CDR3 is 13 residues. Trimming took 4 bases from V and 2 from J, leaving 8 bases between them. The DNA for the CDR3 is TGTGCCAGCAGCTCCGGACTACAAGAGACCCAGTACTTC. This codes for CASSSGLQETQYF.

The V gene is TRBV6-5, the J gene TRBJ1-1; 9 positions agree with TRBD1. The CDR3 runs to 15 residues. Per the germline V gene, CDR1 is MNHEY and CDR2 is SVGAGI. The trim removed 7 bases at V and 3 bases at J, leaving 9 bases unmatched. CDR3 sequence reads: CASKPGYRGHTEAFF. CDR3 in DNA: TGTGCCAGCAAACCCGGGTACAGGGGGCACACTGAAGCTTTCTTT.

V usage is TRBV5-6 and J usage is TRBJ2-5; the D gene is possibly TRBD2 (6 bases). Trimming shortened V by 1 base and J by 4 bases, and 14 bases separated the two germline ends. Per the germline V gene, CDR1 is SGHDT and CDR2 is YYEEEE. There are 15 residues in the CDR3. CDR3 DNA: TGTGCCAGCAGCTTGCTCTCCCGGGAGAGAGAGACCCAGTACTTC. Protein product: CASSLLSRERETQYF.

A few counts support this clone. This chain joins TRBV30 and TRBJ1-6; possibly TRBD1 for D (6 bases). Trimming pared 4 bases from V and 6 bases from J, leaving 7 bases between. Per the germline V gene, CDR1 is GTSNPN and CDR2 is SVGIG (reference sequence). This CDR3 is built from 12 residues. CDR3 in amino acids: CAWTRGNSPLHF. Here the CDR3 DNA reads TGTGCCTGGACCAGGGGTAATTCACCCCTCCACTTT.

The rearrangement uses TRBV30 and TRBJ2-3; TRBD1 matches at 9 bases. V lost 5 bases and J lost 2; bases outside the gene matches: 5. CDR3 length: 14 residues. Germline-derived CDR1 and CDR2 are GTSNPN and SVGIG (reference sequence). In DNA, the CDR3 is TGTGCCTGGTCGACAGGGGGGGCCACAGATACGCAGTATTTT. The encoded protein is CAWSTGGATDTQYF.

The genes are TRBV5-1 and TRBJ2-5, with 8 bases matching TRBD1. The ends lost 4 bases at V and 3 bases at J; junction bases unmatched: 5. This CDR3 is built from 14 residues. CDR1 is SGHRS and CDR2 is YFSETQ in the germline V gene. CDR3: CASSDTGGEETQYF. CDR3 DNA sequence: TGCGCCAGCAGCGATACAGGGGGTGAAGAGACCCAGTACTTC. The full variable domain, its missing parts supplied by reference TRBV5-1 and TRBJ2-5, is KAGVTQTPRYLIKTRGQQVTLSCSPISGHRSVSWYQQTPGQGLQFLFEYFSETQRNKGNFPGRFSGRQFSNSRSEMNVSTLELGDSALYLCASSDTGGEETQYFGPGTRLLVL.

In this sample, this clone turned up a few times. J is TRBJ1-1 and V is TRBV7-8, with a weak D call TRBD1 (5 bases). CDR1 and CDR2 (germline): SGHVS, FQNEAQ. Trimming removed 1 base from V and 3 bases from J, with 15 bases in between. The CDR3 has 16 residues. Here the CDR3 DNA reads TGTGCCAGCAGCTTAGTAGCGGCAGGGTGGGACACTGAAGCTTTCTTT. Amino acids: CASSLVAAGWDTEAFF. The full variable domain, its missing parts supplied by reference TRBV7-8 and TRBJ1-1, is GAGVSQSPRYKVAKRGQDVALRCDPISGHVSLFWYQQALGQGPEFLTYFQNEAQLDKSGLPSDRFFAERPEGSVSTLKIQRTQQEDSAVYLCASSLVAAGWDTEAFFGQGTRLTVV.

The V and J genes are TRBV4-3 and TRBJ2-2, with a tentative D call TRBD2 (6 bases). The CDR3 extends over 15 amino acids. Germline V gene data show CDR1 as LGHNA and CDR2 as YSLEER. The V end was cut by 11 bases, the J end by 4 bases, with 20 bases between. Written as DNA, the CDR3 is TGCGCCGCCTCTTCGGAGGGCCCTCGCACCGGGGAGCTGTTTTTT. This translates into CAASSEGPRTGELFF.

The V and J genes are TRBV28 and TRBJ1-6; 10 bases line up with TRBD1. The germline V gene has CDR1 MDHEN and CDR2 SYDVKM. Trimming at V came to 5 bases and at J to 3 bases, leaving 4 bases not matched to a gene. There are 16 residues in the CDR3. This chain's CDR3 is CASSPGTGDYNSPLHF. CDR3 in DNA: TGTGCCAGCAGTCCTGGGACAGGGGACTATAATTCACCCCTCCACTTT.

J is TRBJ2-1 and V is TRBV6-1; perhaps TRBD2 as D (6 bases). The CDR3 spans 15 residues. Trimming stripped 7 bases from V and 2 bases from J, with 15 bases between. The germline CDR1 and CDR2 sequences are MNHNS and SASEGT. The CDR3 loop is CASTSSATTYNEQFF. As DNA, the CDR3 is TGTGCCAGCACGTCTAGCGCCACAACCTACAATGAGCAGTTCTTC.

The chain recombines TRBV4-2 with TRBJ2-7; 13 positions match TRBD2. The CDR3 runs to 16 residues. Trimming at V came to 3 bases and at J to 4 bases, leaving 6 bases not matched to a gene. Germline V gives CDR1 LGHNA, CDR2 YNFKEQ. The CDR3 loop is CASSHGTSGTRYEQYF. For the CDR3, the DNA is TGTGCCAGCAGCCACGGGACTAGCGGGACTAGATACGAGCAGTACTTC.